This TCR beta chain was obtained from a study of prognosis after radiotherapy for stage I lung cancer. For the study at large: Radiotherapy took the form of SBRT (3 to 5 fractions) with a biologically effective dose of at least 100 Gy.

A note on this clonotype: Antigen: not known.

Genomic DNA was the source, and TCR beta CDR3 was amplified from it by two-round multiplex PCR. The authors ran first-round PCR with primers specific to each TRBV and TRBJ gene. Using its own MiXCR run on the multiplex PCR reads, TCRdb lists one record per CDR3 protein. This sample carries some 39,000 distinct CDR3 sequences, around 22% of them seen once, and the ten largest clones take about 25%. Unmatched junction bases numbered 8, after V lost 0 bases and J lost 2 bases. This CDR3 has 16 residues. Germline V CDR1 and CDR2: SGHRS, YFSETQ. Node-negative status on CT and PET/CT applied to all patients, none having prior chemotherapy, radiotherapy or other malignancies. With two time points in the design, approximately 6.3 milliliters of peripheral blood were drawn at each one. Findings and limits, study-wide: Frequencies of TRBV and TRBJ gene use reportedly varied by whether patients had metastases.

This receptor was obtained from a donor at least 50 years old with non-small cell lung cancer. Sequenced here: PBMCs, sampled before or after stereotactic body radiation therapy (not recorded which). The gene calls are TRBV5-1 and TRBJ2-7; 7 nucleotides match TRBD2. CDR3 DNA: TGCGCCAGCAGCTTGGACCTAGGCGGGAGCCCCTACGAGCAGTACTTC. Translated: CASSLDLGGSPYEQYF.